This entry lists 11 T cell receptor beta chains sequenced from one sample in a study of CD8 T cells in Susac syndrome. Random hexamers were used to reverse transcribe roughly 0.45 to 1 ug of RNA. Each CDR3 protein is one row after TCRdb ran MiXCR on the immunoSEQ multiplex PCR reads. The sample holds 300,000 to 350,000 distinct CDR3 sequences, about 92% seen once. Sequencing was done on a sample of CD4+ T cells from PBMCs. All receptors derive from a human donor with multiple sclerosis.

This clonotype was observed once. The chain employs TRBV18 and TRBJ1-1; unclear D gene. Per germline, CDR1 KGHSH and CDR2 LQKENI. The CDR3 length is 14 residues. V shed 6 bases and J shed 1 base, with 12 bases lying between them. The CDR3 DNA reads as TGTGCCAGCTCGCAATTCGGGGAGAACACTGAAGCTTTCTTT. Protein sequence: CASSQFGENTEAFF. The full variable domain, with the rest looked up from reference TRBV18 and TRBJ1-1, is NAGVMQNPRHLVRRRGQEARLRCSPMKGHSHVYWYRQLPEEGLKFMVYLQKENIIDESGMPKERFSAEFPKEGPSILRIQQVVRGDSAAYFCASSQFGENTEAFFGQGTRLTVV.

The rearrangement links TRBV15 to TRBJ2-2, with TRBD1 matching 9 bases. There are 16 residues in the CDR3. The V gene end was trimmed by 5 bases and the J gene end by 6 bases; junction bases not matched to a gene: 10. Germline V CDR1 and CDR2: LNHNV, YYDKDF (reference sequence). The CDR3 loop is CATSQAGTGQAGELFF. CDR3 nucleotides: TGTGCCACCAGCCAAGCCGGGACAGGGCAAGCCGGGGAGCTGTTTTTT.

The chain recombines TRBV20-1 with TRBJ1-5, with 7 positions matching TRBD1. V trimming: 5 bases; J trimming: 0 bases; junction bases outside the gene matches: 10. The germline V gene has CDR1 DFQATT and CDR2 SNEGSKA (reference sequence). The CDR3 runs 16 residues. The CDR3 bases are TGCAGTGCTGGTTGGGGACAGACGTATAGCAATCAGCCCCAGCATTTT. This translates into CSAGWGQTYSNQPQHF.

The rearrangement uses TRBV11-2 and TRBJ1-2; D is ambiguous. The CDR3 is made up of 16 amino acids. Germline lookup yields CDR1 SGHAT and CDR2 FQNNGV. V was pared by 4 bases and J by 3 bases, with 18 bases between. CDR3 in amino acids: CASSSELDPGDYGYTF. The DNA for the CDR3 is TGTGCCAGCAGCTCGGAGCTGGACCCAGGAGACTATGGCTACACCTTC.

The V call is TRBV29-1, the J call TRBJ2-2; 10 nucleotides agree with TRBD1. Germline values: CDR1 SQVTM, CDR2 ANQGSEA. V shed 6 bases, J shed 9 bases, and the junction held 1 base outside the gene matches. CDR3 length equals 11 residues. CDR3 loop: CSVGQGRELFF. The CDR3 DNA sequence: TGCAGCGTGGGACAGGGGCGGGAGCTGTTTTTT.

V and J are TRBV7-2 and TRBJ2-5; 13 bases are shared with TRBD2. Germline-derived CDR1 and CDR2 are SGHTA and FQGNSA. The CDR3 contains 17 residues. V was pared by 5 bases and J by 5 bases, with 11 bases of the junction left unmatched. The CDR3 nucleotides are TGTGCCAGCAGCCTATTTGGACTAGCGGGAGCAACGGAGACCCAGTACTTC. Encoded protein: CASSLFGLAGATETQYF. The whole variable domain, remainder taken from reference TRBV7-2 and TRBJ2-5, is GAGVSQSPSNKVTEKGKDVELRCDPISGHTALYWYRQSLGQGLEFLIYFQGNSAPDKSGLPSDRFSAERTGGSVSTLTIQRTQQEDSAVYLCASSLFGLAGATETQYFGPGTRLLVL.

The chain uses TRBV5-4 and TRBJ2-2; the D gene is possibly TRBD2 (5 bases). The V gene lost 7 bases and the J gene lost 1 base, with 11 bases spanning the gap. CDR3 size: 14 residues. Germline V CDR1 and CDR2: SGHNT, YYREEE (reference sequence). Here the CDR3 reads CASGTLGNTGELFF. The CDR3 DNA is TGTGCCAGCGGAACACTAGGGAACACCGGGGAGCTGTTTTTT.

The chain combines TRBV19 with TRBJ2-5, with 8 positions matching TRBD1. Losses at the gene ends were 3 bases for V and 5 bases for J; bases not matched to a gene: 8. CDR1 and CDR2 from the germline V gene are LNHDA and SQIVND (reference sequence). This CDR3 comprises 15 residues. The CDR3 region has the DNA TGTGCCAGTAGTATGGGACAGGCCGGGGTTGAGACCCAGTACTTC. This translates into CASSMGQAGVETQYF.

The genes are TRBV6-6 and TRBJ2-1; no reliable D call. The CDR3 consists of 15 residues. Trimming stripped 6 bases from V and 1 base from J, with 13 bases between. Germline-derived CDR1 and CDR2 are MNHNY and SVGAGI (reference sequence). The DNA for the CDR3 is TGTGCCAGCAGCTCCGACTCCCCTTCCTACAATGAGCAGTTCTTC. Its protein is CASSSDSPSYNEQFF.

This sequence joins TRBV11-1 and TRBJ2-3; 9 bases align to TRBD2. Per the germline V gene, CDR1 is SGHAT and CDR2 is FQDESV (reference sequence). CDR3 size: 20 residues. V trimming: 0 bases; J trimming: 1 base; junction bases outside the gene matches: 14. The CDR3 DNA is TGTGCCAGCAGCTTAGCGGATGGACGGGGACTAGCCCGTCGCACAGATACGCAGTATTTT. It codes for CASSLADGRGLARRTDTQYF. The full variable domain, its missing parts supplied by reference TRBV11-1 and TRBJ2-3, is EAEVAQSPRYKITEKSQAVAFWCDPISGHATLYWYRQILGQGPELLVQFQDESVVDDSQLPKDRFSAERLKGVDSTLKIQPAELGDSAMYLCASSLADGRGLARRTDTQYFGPGTRLTVL.

J is TRBJ1-6 and V is TRBV30; D not resolved. The CDR3 totals 13 residues. Looked up from germline, CDR1 is GTSNPN and CDR2 is SVGIG (reference sequence). The V and J ends lost 0 bases and 7 bases respectively, with 7 bases between them. CDR3 DNA: TGTGCCTGGAGTGTAACGGCAAATTCACCCCTCCACTTT. Its translation is CAWSVTANSPLHF. The whole variable domain, remainder taken from reference TRBV30 and TRBJ1-6, is SQTIHQWPATLVQPVGSPLSLECTVEGTSNPNLYWYRQAAGRGLQLLFYSVGIGQISSEVPQNLSASRPQDRQFILSSKKLLLSDSGFYLCAWSVTANSPLHFGNGTRLTVT.